Following are 16 T cell receptor beta chains from one sample sequenced in a study of beta chain features in type 1 diabetes. cDNA synthesis used the whole RNA isolate, giving expressed TCRB sequences. The data were produced by immunoSEQ multiplex PCR, yet TCRdb's version contains in-frame clones alone and is incomplete. Of more than 150,000 clones listed, about 12% were seen once; the top ten hold 0.62%. Specimen: central memory CD4+ T cells from blood. These receptors were collected from a woman between 18 and 29 years old in good health.

This clone was seen a few times. The V and J genes are TRBV18 and TRBJ2-4; TRBD1 matches at 7 bases. The V segment lost 3 bases and the J segment 1 base; nucleotides outside the gene matches: 9. Germline V gene sequence: CDR1 KGHSH, CDR2 LQKENI. CDR3 size: 17 residues. The CDR3 loop reads CASSPDTGVSAKNIQYF. In DNA form, the CDR3 reads TGTGCCAGCTCACCGGACACAGGGGTGAGCGCCAAAAACATTCAGTACTTC.

This clone was seen a few times. V and J are TRBV11-2 and TRBJ1-2; 7 positions agree with TRBD1. Germline assignment: CDR1 SGHAT and CDR2 FQNNGV. This CDR3 has 13 amino acids. J gave up 9 bases and V 0 bases, and 4 bases lay outside the gene matches. CDR3 loop: CASSLEEGASYTF. DNA of the CDR3: TGTGCCAGCAGCTTAGAGGAGGGGGCAAGCTACACCTTC.

The V call is TRBV28, the J call TRBJ2-1, with 13 positions matching TRBD2. CDR1 and CDR2 from the germline V gene are MDHEN and SYDVKM. The CDR3 totals 20 residues. V lost 0 bases to trimming and J lost 0 bases; unmatched junction nucleotides: 8. CDR3 residues: CASSLWTARTSGSSYNEQFF. The CDR3 DNA sequence: TGTGCCAGCAGTTTATGGACCGCTAGGACTAGCGGGAGCTCCTACAATGAGCAGTTCTTC.

The V gene is TRBV28, the J gene TRBJ2-1, with D possibly TRBD1 on 5 matching bases. V shed 8 bases and J shed 6 bases, with 14 bases lying between them. Germline values: CDR1 MDHEN, CDR2 SYDVKM. CDR3 length: 13 residues. CDR3 coding DNA: TGTGCCAGCTTCAAGGGGCCCGTCAATGAGCAGTTCTTC. Residues: CASFKGPVNEQFF.

The chain employs TRBV5-1 and TRBJ2-5; 8 nucleotides align to TRBD2. The J segment lost 5 bases and the V segment lost 0 bases, leaving 3 bases of the junction unmatched. In germline, CDR1 is SGHRS, CDR2 YFSETQ. This CDR3 is 14 amino acids long. The CDR3 DNA reads TGCGCCAGCAGCTTGGCAGCGGGAGTGGAGACCCAGTACTTC. The encoded protein is CASSLAAGVETQYF.

The rearrangement links TRBV5-1 to TRBJ2-3; tentative D call: TRBD1 (6 bases). The V end was cut by 5 bases, the J end by 3 bases, with 16 bases between. The CDR3 length is 15 residues. Germline V gene sequence: CDR1 SGHRS, CDR2 YFSETQ. The CDR3 DNA follows: TGCGCCAGCAGGCCTGGGCAGGGGCGTACAGATACGCAGTATTTT. Translated, it gives CASRPGQGRTDTQYF.

The rearrangement links TRBV28 to TRBJ2-7; 9 bases are shared with TRBD2. Trimming took 8 bases from V and 3 from J; bases not matched to a gene: 8. The CDR3 sequence is 14 residues long. The germline gives CDR1 MDHEN, CDR2 SYDVKM. The CDR3 protein is CASQYSGRNYEQYF. CDR3 DNA sequence: TGTGCCAGCCAATATAGCGGGAGAAACTACGAGCAGTACTTC.

The table lists this clone with a few counts. This CDR3 reads CASSVAVGNQPQHF. In nucleotides, the CDR3 is TGTGCCAGCAGCGTAGCTGTCGGGAATCAGCCCCAGCATTTT. The chain combines TRBV9 with TRBJ1-5; D unclear. CDR1 and CDR2 (germline): SGDLS, YYNGEE. The V and J ends lost 0 bases and 4 bases respectively, with 8 bases between them. This CDR3 contains 14 residues.

This clone was counted a few times. The chain has TRBV28 and TRBJ2-2; TRBD2 might be the D (7 bases). Germline V gene sequence: CDR1 MDHEN, CDR2 SYDVKM. CDR3 length: 15 residues. The germline V and J ends were trimmed by 6 bases and 7 bases, with 18 bases remaining between them. In DNA, the CDR3 is TGTGCCAGCAGCCCCGGTGGGGGGGCTGGCGGGGAGCTGTTTTTT. It specifies CASSPGGGAGGELFF. The full variable domain, rest sourced from reference TRBV28 and TRBJ2-2, is DVKVTQSSRYLVKRTGEKVFLECVQDMDHENMFWYRQDPGLGLRLIYFSYDVKMKEKGDIPEGYSVSREKKERFSLILESASTNQTSMYLCASSPGGGAGGELFFGEGSRLTVL.

This clone was seen only a few times. The V gene is TRBV25-1, the J gene TRBJ2-1; 9 bases are a match to TRBD2. V was clipped by 4 bases and J by 0 bases; unmatched bases: 7. The V gene's germline CDR1 is MGHDK and CDR2 SYGVNS. The CDR3 consists of 17 residues. CDR3: CASSVTGTSTSYNEQFF. The CDR3 coding sequence is TGTGCCAGCAGTGTCACCGGGACTAGCACCTCCTACAATGAGCAGTTCTTC.

The V and J genes are TRBV5-4 and TRBJ2-1; D possibly corresponds to TRBD2 (6 bases). Germline V gives CDR1 SGHNT, CDR2 YYREEE (reference sequence). V was trimmed by 0 bases and J by 0 bases, leaving 10 bases between them. This CDR3 spans 16 amino acids. The CDR3: CASSLGRASSYNEQFF. CDR3 in DNA: TGTGCCAGCAGCTTGGGGAGGGCCTCCTCCTACAATGAGCAGTTCTTC. Supplemented by reference TRBV5-4 and TRBJ2-1, the full variable domain reads ETGVTQSPTHLIKTRGQQVTLRCSSQSGHNTVSWYQQALGQGPQFIFQYYREEENGRGNFPPRFSGLQFPNYSSELNVNALELDDSALYLCASSLGRASSYNEQFFGPGTRLTVL.

V and J are TRBV30 and TRBJ2-2; D is possibly TRBD2 (6 bases). The CDR3 is 14 amino acids. Germline lookup yields CDR1 GTSNPN and CDR2 SVGIG (reference sequence). V was pared by 5 bases and J by 7 bases, with 17 bases between. The CDR3 DNA reads as TGTGCCTGGGCCCCCGGGACTCAGGGCGGGGAGCTGTTTTTT. Translated: CAWAPGTQGGELFF.

This clone was observed a handful of times. The chain combines TRBV28 with TRBJ2-1, with D maybe TRBD2 (6 bases). From germline, CDR1 is MDHEN and CDR2 SYDVKM. CDR3 length equals 13 residues. Trimming took off 5 bases at V and 10 bases at J, with 15 bases between the two ends. In nucleotides, the CDR3 is TGTGCCAGCAGTCCAAGACTAGGCCGAGAGCAGTTCTTC. The encoded protein is CASSPRLGREQFF.

The rearrangement joins TRBV5-1 to TRBJ2-5; 7 bases match TRBD1. J lost 4 bases, V lost 4 bases, and 10 bases had no gene match. The CDR3 is 15 residues long. The germline V gene has CDR1 SGHRS and CDR2 YFSETQ. Here the CDR3 DNA reads TGCGCCAGCAGCCCGGACAGGCCTAATGTAGAGACCCAGTACTTC. Translation gives CASSPDRPNVETQYF.

This clone has just a few counts. The V and J genes are TRBV29-1 and TRBJ1-1; 7 bases are shared with TRBD1. Germline V lookup: CDR1 SQVTM, CDR2 ANQGSEA. V shed 6 bases, J shed 3 bases, and the junction held 16 bases outside the gene matches. The CDR3 consists of 16 residues. The CDR3, as DNA: TGCAGCGTCGCCGGGACAGTTCAGCGGGGGGACACTGAAGCTTTCTTT. Protein: CSVAGTVQRGDTEAFF.

This clone was found a few times. The rearrangement links TRBV5-1 to TRBJ2-7, with D maybe TRBD1 (6 bases). CDR3 length equals 14 residues. V lost 3 bases to trimming and J lost 6 bases, with 16 bases between them. Germline V gene sequence: CDR1 SGHRS, CDR2 YFSETQ. Here the CDR3 reads CASSSIGGQSEQYF. For the CDR3, the DNA is TGCGCCAGCAGCTCAATCGGAGGACAGTCCGAGCAGTACTTC.